These T cell receptor beta chains were read from a single sample in a study of CD8 T cells in ankylosing spondylitis. From the 5' RACE reads, TCRdb called clonotypes with MiXCR, one entry per CDR3 protein. Of approximately 190,000 distinct CDR3 sequences listed, 10% to 15% are singletons. Sequenced sample: blood, either unsorted or a sorted T cell fraction (not recorded which). Receptor source: a female donor with ankylosing spondylitis or in good health (not recorded which). CDR3s include the opening cysteine and the closing phenylalanine or tryptophan. The D gene is left open where the match is weak. The size entry is marked missing in some rows and otherwise reads once, few, many or a size class.

J gene: TRBJ2-1
V gene: TRBV6-1
clone size: many
D gene: -
CDR3 DNA: TGTGCCAGCAGCGATGGGACTTATGGTTGGGATGAGCAGTTCTTC
CDR3 protein: CASSDGTYGWDEQFF

J gene: TRBJ2-2
V gene: TRBV7-9
clone size: -
D gene: -
CDR3 DNA: TGTGCCAGCAGCTCCCATGGGGCGAACACCGGGGAGCTGTTTTTT
CDR3 protein: CASSSHGANTGELFF

J gene: TRBJ2-3
V gene: TRBV28
clone size: -
D gene: TRBD2
CDR3 DNA: TGTGCCAGCAGTTCCCGCTTGGAGCGGGAAAAGCAGTATTTT
CDR3 protein: CASSSRLEREKQYF

J gene: TRBJ2-2
V gene: TRBV12-3/TRBV12-4
clone size: many
D gene: -
CDR3 DNA: TGTGCCAGCAGTTTAAGACTGGCGGGATGGACCGGGGAGCTGTTTTTT
CDR3 protein: CASSLRLAGWTGELFF

J gene: TRBJ2-7
V gene: TRBV5-1
clone size: -
D gene: TRBD2
CDR3 DNA: TGCGCCAGCAGCTTGGTAGCGGGGACCTACGAGCAGTACTTC
CDR3 protein: CASSLVAGTYEQYF

J gene: TRBJ2-3
V gene: TRBV10-3
clone size: few
D gene: -
CDR3 DNA: TGTGCCATCAGTAAGGACAGTGGGAGCCCAGATACGCAGTATTTT
CDR3 protein: CAISKDSGSPDTQYF

J gene: TRBJ1-1
V gene: TRBV6-1
clone size: many
D gene: -
CDR3 DNA: TGTGCCAGCGTAAGGTCAGGAGAGGTGAACACTGAAGCTTTCTTT
CDR3 protein: CASVRSGEVNTEAFF

J gene: TRBJ1-1
V gene: TRBV7-9
clone size: many
D gene: -
CDR3 DNA: TGTGCCAGCAGCTCCACAGTCCCTGAAGCTTTCTTT
CDR3 protein: CASSSTVPEAFF

J gene: TRBJ1-2
V gene: TRBV2
clone size: many
D gene: -
CDR3 DNA: TGTGCCAGCAGTGAAAACACCAGGGTCTATGGCTACACCTTC
CDR3 protein: CASSENTRVYGYTF

J gene: TRBJ2-1
V gene: TRBV29-1
clone size: many
D gene: TRBD2
CDR3 DNA: TGCAGCGTTGAGGGGCTAGCGGGAGCGGATGAGCAGTTCTTC
CDR3 protein: CSVEGLAGADEQFF

J gene: TRBJ2-7
V gene: TRBV7-2
clone size: -
D gene: TRBD1
CDR3 DNA: TGTGCCAGCAGCAAATCCAGGGGGGAGCAGTACTTC
CDR3 protein: CASSKSRGEQYF

J gene: TRBJ1-2
V gene: TRBV30
clone size: -
D gene: -
CDR3 DNA: TGTGCCTGGAGTGTACGCAGAAACTATGGCTACACCTTC
CDR3 protein: CAWSVRRNYGYTF

J gene: TRBJ1-6
V gene: TRBV4-3
clone size: -
D gene: -
CDR3 DNA: TGCGCCAGCAGCCAAGTCGGTACGCGGTCACCCCTCCACTTT
CDR3 protein: CASSQVGTRSPLHF

J gene: TRBJ2-3
V gene: TRBV7-3
clone size: many
D gene: -
CDR3 DNA: TGTGCCAGCAGCTTAGGGTGGGAATCAGATACGCAGTATTTT
CDR3 protein: CASSLGWESDTQYF

J gene: TRBJ2-1
V gene: TRBV6-2/TRBV6-3
clone size: few
D gene: -
CDR3 DNA: TGTGCCAGCAGTCGGACCCCGGCGGGCAATGAGCAGTTCTTC
CDR3 protein: CASSRTPAGNEQFF

J gene: TRBJ1-2
V gene: TRBV7-9
clone size: many
D gene: -
CDR3 DNA: TGTGCCAGCAGCTCCGACAGAGTATATGGCTACACCTTC
CDR3 protein: CASSSDRVYGYTF

J gene: TRBJ2-5
V gene: TRBV5-1
clone size: many
D gene: -
CDR3 DNA: TGCGCCAGCAGCTACATACGACAGGTCCAAGAGACCCAGTACTTC
CDR3 protein: CASSYIRQVQETQYF

J gene: TRBJ1-6
V gene: TRBV11-1
clone size: many
D gene: -
CDR3 DNA: TGTGCCAGCAGCCCTACGTTGGGGGGCAAAGTTGGGTATTCACCCCTCCACTTT
CDR3 protein: CASSPTLGGKVGYSPLHF

J gene: TRBJ1-5
V gene: TRBV5-5
clone size: many
D gene: -
CDR3 DNA: TGTGCCAGCAGCTTGTGGCCGGGAGGTAATCAGCCCCAGCATTTT
CDR3 protein: CASSLWPGGNQPQHF

J gene: TRBJ2-5
V gene: TRBV12-3/TRBV12-4
clone size: many
D gene: -
CDR3 DNA: TGTGCCAGTTCCGACGGCCCCAAAGGAGTGAGGGAGACCCAGTACTTC
CDR3 protein: CASSDGPKGVRETQYF

J gene: TRBJ2-1
V gene: TRBV12-3/TRBV12-4
clone size: few
D gene: -
CDR3 DNA: TGTGCCAGCAGACTCCCTACAACTGAGCAGTTCTTC
CDR3 protein: CASRLPTTEQFF

J gene: TRBJ2-1
V gene: TRBV3-1
clone size: -
D gene: -
CDR3 DNA: TGTGCCAGCAGCCAAGATACACACGGGGGATACTCCTACAATGAGCAGTTCTTC
CDR3 protein: CASSQDTHGGYSYNEQFF

J gene: TRBJ2-5
V gene: TRBV6-5
clone size: few
D gene: TRBD2
CDR3 DNA: TGTGCCAGCAGTTCCCCTCTAGCGGGCCCGGGGGAGACCCAGTACTTC
CDR3 protein: CASSSPLAGPGETQYF

J gene: TRBJ2-5
V gene: TRBV12-3/TRBV12-4
clone size: few
D gene: -
CDR3 DNA: TGTGCCAGCAGTACAGGCAGGGGGGCCCAGTACTTC
CDR3 protein: CASSTGRGAQYF